Given below is one T cell receptor beta chain in context. Its specific antigen is unknown. No base qualities exist here, and no much larger clone lies one base off it. Reading the label with the study, this specimen's time point is: baseline before oral tofacitinib. Lesional scalp punch biopsies and peripheral blood were obtained from alopecia areata patients. PBMCs were isolated by density centrifugation and stained for CD3, CD4 and CD8, and CD4+ and CD8+ T cells were sorted on a FACSAria. The CDR3 spans 15 residues, from the cysteine through the phenylalanine. The read is trimmed to its CDR3 DNA, 45 bases read in frame from base 1. Trimming costs V 2 bases and J 3 bases, and their ends lie 12 bases apart. The germline V gene yields SGHDN for CDR1 and FVKESK for CDR2. This entry comes from a study of CD8+ T cells in alopecia areata listed by TCRdb under 2018. Some background on the complete study: The treated patients, all with moderate-to-severe alopecia areata, were enrolled in an open-label pilot trial of oral tofacitinib given at 5 to 10 mg twice daily. Tofacitinib was given for 6 to 18 months, followed by 6 months of follow-up off drug to assess delayed response and recurrence. High-throughput TCRbeta sequencing was used to examine T cell clonal expansion in alopecia areata in both the C3H/HeJ mouse model and human patients. Human TCRbeta sequencing covered scalp tissue and sorted CD4+ and CD8+ peripheral blood T cells from patchy and totalis/universalis alopecia areata patients and healthy controls. Biopsies were taken from tofacitinib-treated patients at baseline and at 4 and 24 weeks of treatment, and a later scalp biopsy was taken in several of the tofacitinib-treated patients. Scalp clonality was compared across normal scalp (n=4), patchy alopecia areata scalp (n=8), and alopecia totalis/universalis scalp (n=8). RNA was extracted with the PAXgene miRNA kit for fixed scalp, the miRNeasy kit for PBMCs, and the RNeasy kit for mouse skin. TCRbeta CDR3 regions were amplified by immunoSEQ multiplex PCR using 35 Vbeta forward and 13 Jbeta reverse primers.

Library method: the immunoSEQ multiplex PCR assay. For TCR sequencing, RNA was extracted from every sample and reverse transcribed into cDNA to serve as template. First-strand cDNA was synthesized using SuperScript III with a 2:1 mix of oligo-dT and random hexamers. A synthetic immune receptor repertoire was used to gauge amplification bias, and whatever bias remained was removed computationally. The authors' pipeline ran thus. After raw reads were preprocessed to remove errors, the CDR3 was defined following IMGT conventions as running from the conserved cysteine to phenylalanine. Clonality was computed as 1 minus the Shannon entropy, with the entropy normalized by log2 of the number of productive unique TCRs. Scalp TCRbeta sequences were cross-referenced with sorted blood CD4 and CD8 repertoires so that the CD4 or CD8 identity of scalp clones could be inferred. TCRdb re-hosts the immuneACCESS table, in-frame sequences only. Its copies lack some clones; in the studies checked, an unresolved V gene accounts for under half of them, and the cause for the rest is not known. V, J and clone size are those of that table, while D and trimming were read from the DNA. Counted in this sample were about 150,000 clones; more than 75% of them appeared once. The leading ten clones occupy about 16% of the sample.

Broader findings and caveats from the paper: Lesional scalp, especially in alopecia totalis/universalis, showed higher clonality and more expanded CD8+ clones than normal scalp, suggesting antigenic drive. Scalp TCR repertoire analysis is complicated because resident alphabeta T cells in normal human skin are also sequenced, whereas mouse skin is dominated by gammadelta T cells. Shared TCR sequences between patients were less evident than in mice, which may be partly attributable to HLA diversity in the patient population.

The sequence was collected from a human donor with alopecia areata. The sample was CD8+ T cells sorted from blood, taken at week 0. This chain joins TRBV14 to TRBJ2-3; a weak D assignment points to TRBD1 (6 bases agree). The nucleotide sequence reads as follows: TGTGCCAGCAGCCAACGGACAGCCCGTACAGATACGCAGTATTTT. Its translation is CASSQRTARTDTQYF.